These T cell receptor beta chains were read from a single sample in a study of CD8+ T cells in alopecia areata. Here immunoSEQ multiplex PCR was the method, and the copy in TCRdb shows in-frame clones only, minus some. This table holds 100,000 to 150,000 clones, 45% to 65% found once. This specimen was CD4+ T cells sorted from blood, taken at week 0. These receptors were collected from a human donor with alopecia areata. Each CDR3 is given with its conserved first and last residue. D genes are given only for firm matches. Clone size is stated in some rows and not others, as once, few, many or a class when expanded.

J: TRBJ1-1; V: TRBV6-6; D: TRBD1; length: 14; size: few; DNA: TGTGCCAGCAGTTACAGGGACAGGGTCACTGAAGCTTTCTTT; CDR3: CASSYRDRVTEAFF
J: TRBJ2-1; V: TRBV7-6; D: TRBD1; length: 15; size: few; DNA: TGTGCCAGCAGCTCCCCGGGACAGGGGTACAATGAGCAGTTCTTC; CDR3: CASSSPGQGYNEQFF
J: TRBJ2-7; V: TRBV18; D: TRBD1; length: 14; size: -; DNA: TGTGCCAGCTCACCCGGGACAGGGGGCTACGAGCAGTACTTC; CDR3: CASSPGTGGYEQYF
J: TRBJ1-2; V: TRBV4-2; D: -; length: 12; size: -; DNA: TGTGCCAGCGGGGAAGGGGATTATGGCTACACCTTC; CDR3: CASGEGDYGYTF
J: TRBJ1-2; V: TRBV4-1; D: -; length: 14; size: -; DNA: TGCGCCAGCAGCCAAGATGGACGACAGGCTGGCTACACCTTC; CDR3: CASSQDGRQAGYTF
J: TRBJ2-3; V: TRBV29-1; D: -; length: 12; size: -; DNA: TGCAGCGCCCGACCGGTGACTGATACGCAGTATTTT; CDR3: CSARPVTDTQYF
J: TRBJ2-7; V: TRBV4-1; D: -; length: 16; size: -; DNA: TGCGCCAGCAGCTTTGGGGCTGGGGCAGGATCCTACGAGCAGTACTTC; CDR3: CASSFGAGAGSYEQYF
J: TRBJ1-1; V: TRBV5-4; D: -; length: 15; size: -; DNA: TGTGCCAGCAGCTTGGGGGCAGGTACGAACACTGAAGCTTTCTTT; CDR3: CASSLGAGTNTEAFF
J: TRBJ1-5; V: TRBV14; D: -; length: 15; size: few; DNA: TGTGCCAGCAGCTCGAAAGTGGGTTTAAATCAGCCCCAGCATTTT; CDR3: CASSSKVGLNQPQHF
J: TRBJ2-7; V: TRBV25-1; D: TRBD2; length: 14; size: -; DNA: TGTGCCAGCAGTGTTAGCGGGAGGGCCGGCGAGCAGTACTTC; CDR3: CASSVSGRAGEQYF
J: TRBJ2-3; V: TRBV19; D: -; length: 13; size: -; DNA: TGTGCCACCTTAGCGCGTTGGGAAGATACGCAGTATTTT; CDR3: CATLARWEDTQYF
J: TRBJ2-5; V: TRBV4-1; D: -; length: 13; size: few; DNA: TGCGCCAGCAGCCAGGGTACTCGGGAGACCCAGTACTTC; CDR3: CASSQGTRETQYF
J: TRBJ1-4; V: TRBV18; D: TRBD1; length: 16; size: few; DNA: TGTGCCAGCTCACCCCGCCCGCCGACAGGGGCTGAAAAACTGTTTTTT; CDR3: CASSPRPPTGAEKLFF
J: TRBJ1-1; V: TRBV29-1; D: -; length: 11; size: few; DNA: TGCAGCGGAGCCTGGGGCACTGAAGCTTTCTTT; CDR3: CSGAWGTEAFF
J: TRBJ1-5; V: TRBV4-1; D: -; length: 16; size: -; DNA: TGCGCCAGCAGCCAAGATCTAGGGGACAGCAATCAGCCCCAGCATTTT; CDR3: CASSQDLGDSNQPQHF
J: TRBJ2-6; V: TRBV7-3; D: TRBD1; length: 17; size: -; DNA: TGTGCCAGCAGCTTAAGGGGACAGGGGTCCGGGGCCAACGTCCTGACTTTC; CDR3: CASSLRGQGSGANVLTF
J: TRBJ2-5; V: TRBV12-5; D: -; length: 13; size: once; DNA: TGTGCTAGTGGTTTATGGGGCGGGGAGACCCAGTACTTC; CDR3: CASGLWGGETQYF
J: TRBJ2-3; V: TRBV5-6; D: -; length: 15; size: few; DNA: TGTGCCAGCAGCTTGGTTGGCGGAAGCACAGATACGCAGTATTTT; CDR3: CASSLVGGSTDTQYF
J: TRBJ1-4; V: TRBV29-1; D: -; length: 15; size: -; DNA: TGCAGCGTTGGCCAGGGATTCACAAGCAATGAAAAACTGTTTTTT; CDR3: CSVGQGFTSNEKLFF
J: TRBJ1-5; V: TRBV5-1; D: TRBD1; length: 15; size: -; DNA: TGCGCCAGCAGCGGGACAGGGGGCGGCAATCAGCCCCAGCATTTT; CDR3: CASSGTGGGNQPQHF
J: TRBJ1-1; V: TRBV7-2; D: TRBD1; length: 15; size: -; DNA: TGTGCCAGCAGCCCGATACAGGGGGGGAACACTGAAGCTTTCTTT; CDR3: CASSPIQGGNTEAFF
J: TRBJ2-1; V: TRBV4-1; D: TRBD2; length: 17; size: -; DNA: TGCGCCAGCAGCCAAGGACAGGGACCTAGCGGGGCTAATGAGCAGTTCTTC; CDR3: CASSQGQGPSGANEQFF
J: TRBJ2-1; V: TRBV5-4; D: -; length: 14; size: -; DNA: TGTGCCAGCAGCCGGCCGTCCGCCTACAATGAGCAGTTCTTC; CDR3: CASSRPSAYNEQFF
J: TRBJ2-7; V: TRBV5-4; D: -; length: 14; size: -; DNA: TGTGCCTCCAAACCCGCAGGGCTGACCTACGAGCAGTACTTC; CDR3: CASKPAGLTYEQYF
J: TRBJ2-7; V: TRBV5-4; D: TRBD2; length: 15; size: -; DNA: TGTGCCAGCAGCTTGAGGGCGGGAGCGCCCTACGAGCAGTACTTC; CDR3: CASSLRAGAPYEQYF
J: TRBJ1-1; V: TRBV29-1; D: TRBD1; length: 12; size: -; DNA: TGCAGCGTAAGACAGGGGCACACTGAAGCTTTCTTT; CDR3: CSVRQGHTEAFF
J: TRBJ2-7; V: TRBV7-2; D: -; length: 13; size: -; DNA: TGTGCCAGCAGCTCTCCAGGGCCCTACGAGCAGTACTTC; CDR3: CASSSPGPYEQYF
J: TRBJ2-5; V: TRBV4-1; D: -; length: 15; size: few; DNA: TGCGCCAGCAGCCAAGATCGAGGTACAGGTGCGACCCAGTACTTC; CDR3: CASSQDRGTGATQYF
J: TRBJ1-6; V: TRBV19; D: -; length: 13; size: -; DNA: TGTGCCAGCCACGCTTCAGAGAATTCACCCCTCCACTTT; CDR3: CASHASENSPLHF
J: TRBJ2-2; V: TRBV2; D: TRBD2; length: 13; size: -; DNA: TGTGCCAGCACCCTAGCGGGAGCCGGGGAGCTGTTTTTT; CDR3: CASTLAGAGELFF
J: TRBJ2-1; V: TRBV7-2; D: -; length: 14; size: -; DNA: TGTGCCAGCAGCTTAGCGGTTATAATTAATGAGCAGTTCTTC; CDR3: CASSLAVIINEQFF
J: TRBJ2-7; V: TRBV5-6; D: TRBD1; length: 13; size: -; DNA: TGTGCCAGCAGCCTAGGACAGGGGTTACAGCAGTACTTC; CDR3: CASSLGQGLQQYF
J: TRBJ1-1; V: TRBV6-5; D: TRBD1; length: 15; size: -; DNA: TGTGCCAGCAGCCCCCTAGGGACAGGGGACACTGAAGCTTTCTTT; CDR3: CASSPLGTGDTEAFF
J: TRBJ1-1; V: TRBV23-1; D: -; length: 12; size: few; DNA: TGCGCCGGGAAAGAGGCAATCACTGAAGCTTTCTTT; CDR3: CAGKEAITEAFF
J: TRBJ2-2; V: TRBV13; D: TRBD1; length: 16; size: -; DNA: TGTGCCAGCAGCTTTCGGACAGGGGAGGACACCGGGGAGCTGTTTTTT; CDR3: CASSFRTGEDTGELFF
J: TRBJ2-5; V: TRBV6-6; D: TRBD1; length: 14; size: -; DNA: TGTGCCAGCAGTTTAGGGACAGGGGAAGCGACCCAGTACTTC; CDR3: CASSLGTGEATQYF
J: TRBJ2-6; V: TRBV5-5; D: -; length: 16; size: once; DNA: TGTGCCAGCAGCTTGGGCAGAGCCTCTGGGGCCAACGTCCTGACTTTC; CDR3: CASSLGRASGANVLTF
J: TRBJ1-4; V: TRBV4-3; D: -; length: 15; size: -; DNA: TGCGCCAGCAGCCAACAGACAGGAATGGGGGAAAAACTGTTTTTT; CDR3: CASSQQTGMGEKLFF